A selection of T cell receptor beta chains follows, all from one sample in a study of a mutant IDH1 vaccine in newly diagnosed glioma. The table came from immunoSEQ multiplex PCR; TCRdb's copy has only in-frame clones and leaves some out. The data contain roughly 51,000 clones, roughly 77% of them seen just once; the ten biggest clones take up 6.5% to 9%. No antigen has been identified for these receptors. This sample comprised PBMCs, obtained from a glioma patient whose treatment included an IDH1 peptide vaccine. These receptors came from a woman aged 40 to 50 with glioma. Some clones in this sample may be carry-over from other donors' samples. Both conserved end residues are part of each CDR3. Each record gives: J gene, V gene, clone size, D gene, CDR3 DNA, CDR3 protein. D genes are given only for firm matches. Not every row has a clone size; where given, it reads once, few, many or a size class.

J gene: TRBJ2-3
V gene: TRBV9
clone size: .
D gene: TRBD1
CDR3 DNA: TGTGCCAGCAGCCTCAGACAGGGGGGCGCAGATACGCAGTATTTT
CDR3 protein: CASSLRQGGADTQYF

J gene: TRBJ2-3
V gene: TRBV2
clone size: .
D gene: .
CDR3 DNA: TGTGCCAGCAGTGAAATTGGGGGTTATTTT
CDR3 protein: CASSEIGGYF

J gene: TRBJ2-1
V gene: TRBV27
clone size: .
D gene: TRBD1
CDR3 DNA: TGTGCCAGCAGTTTCGGACAGGCCCTCGGAAACAATGAGCAGTTCTTC
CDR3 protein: CASSFGQALGNNEQFF

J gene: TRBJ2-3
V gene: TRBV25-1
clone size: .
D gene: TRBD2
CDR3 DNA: TGTGCCAGCAGTTCCCGGACTAGCGGGGGGTATACAGATACGCAGTATTTT
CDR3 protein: CASSSRTSGGYTDTQYF

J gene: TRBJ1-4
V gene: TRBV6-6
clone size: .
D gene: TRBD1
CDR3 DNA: TGTGCCAGCAGTTTGGGGGTGCACAGGGGTAACGAAAAACTGTTTTTT
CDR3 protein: CASSLGVHRGNEKLFF

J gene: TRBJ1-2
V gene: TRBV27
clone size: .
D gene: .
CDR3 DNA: TGTGCCAGCAAGCAGAGACGGCACTATGGCTACACCTTC
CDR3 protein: CASKQRRHYGYTF

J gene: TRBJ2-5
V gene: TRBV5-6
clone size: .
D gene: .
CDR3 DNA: TGTGCCAGCAGCTTGTCAGCAGGGAAGAAGACCCAGTACTTC
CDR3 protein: CASSLSAGKKTQYF

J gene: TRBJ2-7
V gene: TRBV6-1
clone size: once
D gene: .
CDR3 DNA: TGTGCCAGCTCTCGGGGGACCTACGAGCAGTACTTC
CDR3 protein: CASSRGTYEQYF

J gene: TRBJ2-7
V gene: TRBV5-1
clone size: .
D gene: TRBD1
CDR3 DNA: TGCGCCAGCAGCTTTCAGCCCGGGACAGGATTAAGCGAGCAGTACTTC
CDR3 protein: CASSFQPGTGLSEQYF

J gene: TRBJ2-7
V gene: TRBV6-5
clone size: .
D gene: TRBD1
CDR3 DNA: TGTGCCAGCAGTTACCCGGGACAGGGGAGCGAGCAGTACTTC
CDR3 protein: CASSYPGQGSEQYF

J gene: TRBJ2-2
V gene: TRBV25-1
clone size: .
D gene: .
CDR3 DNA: TGTGCCAGCACGTTAGGGAGTACCGGGGAGCTGTTTTTT
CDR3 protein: CASTLGSTGELFF

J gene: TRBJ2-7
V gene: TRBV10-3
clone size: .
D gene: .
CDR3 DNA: TGTGCCATCAGTGAGTCGCAGGGGCTAGCCGAGCAGTACTTC
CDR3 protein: CAISESQGLAEQYF

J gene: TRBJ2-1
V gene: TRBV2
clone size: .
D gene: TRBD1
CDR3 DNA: TGTGCCAGCAGTCACGACAGGGGGAGAGAGAATGAGCAGTTCTTC
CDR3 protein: CASSHDRGRENEQFF

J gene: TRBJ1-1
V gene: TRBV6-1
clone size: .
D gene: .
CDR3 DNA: TGTGCCAGCAGGGCCCCTTCTGATGGTGAAGCTTTCTTT
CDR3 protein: CASRAPSDGEAFF

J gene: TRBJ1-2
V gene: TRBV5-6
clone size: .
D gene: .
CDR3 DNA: TGTGCCAGCAGCTGGGGGACGGGGGACTATGGCTACACCTTC
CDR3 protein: CASSWGTGDYGYTF

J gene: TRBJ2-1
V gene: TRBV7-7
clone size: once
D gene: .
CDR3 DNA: TGTGCTAGCAGCTTAGCGTGGGGCAATGAGCAGTTCTTC
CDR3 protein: CASSLAWGNEQFF

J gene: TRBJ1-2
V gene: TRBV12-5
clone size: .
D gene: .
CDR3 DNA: TGTGCTAGTGGTTTTCAGTCAGGGGTGTATGGCTACACCTTC
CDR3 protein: CASGFQSGVYGYTF

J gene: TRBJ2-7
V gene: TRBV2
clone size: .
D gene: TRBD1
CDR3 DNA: TGTGCCAGCAGCGCAGGGACAGCCTACGAGCAGTACTTC
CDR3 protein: CASSAGTAYEQYF

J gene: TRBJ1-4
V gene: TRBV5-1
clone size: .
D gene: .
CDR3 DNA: TGCGCCAGCAGCTTTGCAAGGCTGGATGAAAAACTGTTTTTT
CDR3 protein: CASSFARLDEKLFF

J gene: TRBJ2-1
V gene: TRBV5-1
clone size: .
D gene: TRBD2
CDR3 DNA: TGCGCCAGCAGCTTCCAGACTAGCGGGGGGGCCGGCTATGAGCAGTTCTTC
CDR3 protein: CASSFQTSGGAGYEQFF

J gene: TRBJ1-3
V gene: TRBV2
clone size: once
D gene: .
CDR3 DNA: TGTGCCAGCAGTGCTTGGGACACCATATATTTT
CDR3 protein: CASSAWDTIYF

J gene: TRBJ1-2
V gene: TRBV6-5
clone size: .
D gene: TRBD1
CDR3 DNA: TGTGCCAGCAGTGTAGCTCCGGGACAGGGGGGCTACACCTTC
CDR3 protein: CASSVAPGQGGYTF

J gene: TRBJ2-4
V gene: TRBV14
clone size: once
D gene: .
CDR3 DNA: TGTGCCAGCAGCCAATCCGGGGTCGTACACATTCAGTACTTC
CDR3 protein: CASSQSGVVHIQYF

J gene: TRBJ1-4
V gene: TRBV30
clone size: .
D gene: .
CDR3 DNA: TGTGCCTGGACGGGGGGGAGCGAAAAACTGTTTTTT
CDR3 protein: CAWTGGSEKLFF

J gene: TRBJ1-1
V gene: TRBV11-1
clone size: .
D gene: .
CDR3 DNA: TGTGCCAGCAGCTTACTTCTGGGGGCCACTGAAGCTTTCTTT
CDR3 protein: CASSLLLGATEAFF

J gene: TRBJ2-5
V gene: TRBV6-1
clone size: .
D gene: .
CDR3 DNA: TGTGCCAGCAGTGTAAGGTACCAAGAGACCCAGTACTTC
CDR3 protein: CASSVRYQETQYF

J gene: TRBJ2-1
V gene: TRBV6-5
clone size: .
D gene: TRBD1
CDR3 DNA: TGTGCCAGCAGTTCCGGGACAGGGGCCCACAATGAGCAGTTCTTC
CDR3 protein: CASSSGTGAHNEQFF

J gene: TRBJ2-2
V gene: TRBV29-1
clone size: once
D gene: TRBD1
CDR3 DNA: TGCAGCGTTGTTCCCCAGGGGGCGATCGGGGAGCTGTTTTTT
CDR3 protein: CSVVPQGAIGELFF

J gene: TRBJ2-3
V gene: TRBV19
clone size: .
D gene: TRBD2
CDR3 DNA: TGTGCCAGTAGTATTGGACTAGCGGGGGTGACAGATACGCAGTATTTT
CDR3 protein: CASSIGLAGVTDTQYF

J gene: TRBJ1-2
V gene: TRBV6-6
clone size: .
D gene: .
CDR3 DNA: TGTGCCAGCAGTTACTCTCGGGGGGCTGAGGGCTACACCTTC
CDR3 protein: CASSYSRGAEGYTF

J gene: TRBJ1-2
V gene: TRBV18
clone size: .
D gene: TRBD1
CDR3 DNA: TGTGCCAGCTCCCCCGAGGGACAGGGGACTGGCTACACCTTC
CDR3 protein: CASSPEGQGTGYTF

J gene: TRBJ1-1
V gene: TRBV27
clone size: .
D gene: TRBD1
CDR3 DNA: TGTGCCAGCAGTTTACAGGGACAGCTTGAAGCTTTCTTT
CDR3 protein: CASSLQGQLEAFF

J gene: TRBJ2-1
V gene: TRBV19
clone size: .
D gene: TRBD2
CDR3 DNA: TGTGCCAGTAGTATACGGGGGGGATCACCCTACAATGAGCAGTTCTTC
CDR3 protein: CASSIRGGSPYNEQFF

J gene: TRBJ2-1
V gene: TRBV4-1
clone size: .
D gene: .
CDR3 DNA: TGCGCCAGCAGCCAAGATTCCAGCGGCTACAATGAGCAGTTCTTC
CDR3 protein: CASSQDSSGYNEQFF

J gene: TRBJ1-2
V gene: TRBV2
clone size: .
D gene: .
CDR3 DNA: TGTGCCAGCAGTGCAAGTTCGTCAGCCGTCAGGGGCTCCCCCCTTAACTATGGCTACACCTTC
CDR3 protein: CASSASSSAVRGSPLNYGYTF

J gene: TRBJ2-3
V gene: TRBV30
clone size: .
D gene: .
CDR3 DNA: TGTGCCTGGAGTGCGACAGCCACAGATACGCAGTATTTT
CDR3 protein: CAWSATATDTQYF

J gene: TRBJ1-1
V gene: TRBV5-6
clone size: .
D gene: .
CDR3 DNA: TGTGCCAGCAGCCTATTACAGGGCCTAGCCACTGAAGCTTTCTTT
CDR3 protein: CASSLLQGLATEAFF

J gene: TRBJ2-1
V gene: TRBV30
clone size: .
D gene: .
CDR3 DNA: TGTGCCTGGGGAGCTAGCGCTTCCTACAATGAGCAGTTCTTC
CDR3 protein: CAWGASASYNEQFF

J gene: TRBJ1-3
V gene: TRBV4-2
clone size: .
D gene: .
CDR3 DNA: TGTGCCAGCAGCCAAGATTTCGGGGCCCTCTCTGGAAACACCATATATTTT
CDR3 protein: CASSQDFGALSGNTIYF

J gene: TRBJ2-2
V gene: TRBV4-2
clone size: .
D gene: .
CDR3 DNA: TGTGCCAGCAGCCAGAAAGGACCGGGGGACACCGGGGAGCTGTTTTTT
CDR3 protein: CASSQKGPGDTGELFF